Listed here is a single T cell receptor (beta chain). The CDR3 has 17 residues. J lost 1 base, V lost 4 bases, and 9 bases had no gene match. CDR1 SGHRS and CDR2 YFSETQ come from the germline V gene. TCRdb keeps only in-frame clones here, not all; method: immunoSEQ multiplex PCR. The repertoire holds around 85,000 clones, with roughly 94% as singletons. These data are taken from a study of technical replicates of blood from a handful of donors. This TCR was sampled from a human donor in good health. The rearrangement joins TRBV5-1 to TRBJ2-7; 12 nucleotides align to TRBD2. The sequencing input was T cells isolated from PBMCs. The CDR3 DNA sequence: TGCGCCAGCAGCGCGGGACTAGCGGGCGCCGGGTCCTACGAGCAGTACTTC. It codes for CASSAGLAGAGSYEQYF.